The 12 T cell receptor beta chains reported below all come from one sample, sequenced in a study of early T cells in non-severe SARS-CoV-2 infection (dated by TCRdb to the early 2020s). The library was made by 5' RACE. This sample was sequenced with a NextSeq 500. The public reads were run again by TCRdb, first through fastp at Q25 and then through MiXCR, and only productive beta chains were kept. Rows matching on CDR3 protein sequence are summarized as one entry with the most common DNA and genes. In this sample the table shows some 77,000 distinct CDR3 sequences, 9.5% to 15% of which occur a single time. The ten largest make up about 1.1% of the sample. Input material: whole blood. These receptors were collected from an adult who was a healthcare worker with PCR-confirmed SARS-CoV-2 infection or an uninfected control (not recorded which).

The chain recombines TRBV5-1 with TRBJ2-1; 10 bases agree with TRBD2. From germline, CDR1 is SGHRS and CDR2 YFSETQ. This CDR3 comprises 14 residues. Germline trimming cut 8 bases from V and 6 bases from J; bases unmatched to any gene: 8. Written as DNA, the CDR3 is TGCGCCAGTACGCTAGCGGGAGCCTCCAATGAGCAGTTCTTC. Residues: CASTLAGASNEQFF.

This clonotype has a handful of counts. The V gene is TRBV7-8, the J gene TRBJ2-1, with D unclear. The germline V and J ends were trimmed by 3 bases and 2 bases, with 11 bases remaining between them. Germline V gives CDR1 SGHVS, CDR2 FQNEAQ. The CDR3 sequence is 15 residues long. The CDR3 reads CASSLKGMAYNEQFF. CDR3 bases: TGTGCCAGCAGCTTGAAGGGTATGGCCTACAATGAGCAGTTCTTC.

This clonotype was detected a few times. The chain uses TRBV9 and TRBJ1-6; 7 positions match TRBD1. The trim removed 4 bases at V and 3 bases at J, leaving 4 bases unmatched. Germline V gene lookup returns CDR1 SGDLS and CDR2 YYNGEE. This CDR3 has 15 residues. CDR3: CASSPRDSYNSPLHF. In nucleotides, the CDR3 is TGTGCCAGCAGCCCCCGGGACAGCTATAATTCACCCCTCCACTTT. Together with reference TRBV9 and TRBJ1-6, the CDR3 gives the full variable domain: DSGVTQTPKHLITATGQRVTLRCSPRSGDLSVYWYQQSLDQGLQFLIQYYNGEERAKGNILERFSAQQFPDLHSELNLSSLELGDSALYFCASSPRDSYNSPLHFGNGTRLTVT.

The gene calls are TRBV12-3 or TRBV12-4 and TRBJ2-1; D call uncertain. CDR3 length: 12 residues. Trimming removed 5 bases from V and 8 bases from J, with 10 bases in between. This CDR3 reads CASSGRAHEQFF. As DNA, the CDR3 is TGTGCCAGCAGTGGTAGGGCCCATGAGCAGTTCTTC.

Ten or more counts support this clonotype. This CDR3 is CASSETNTEAFF. In DNA form, the CDR3 reads TGTGCCAGTTCAGAGACGAACACTGAAGCTTTCTTT. This chain uses TRBV7-9 with TRBJ1-1, with D unresolved. V dropped 9 bases and J dropped 1 base, with 9 bases sitting between them. CDR1 is SEHNR and CDR2 is FQNEAQ in the germline V gene (reference sequence). This CDR3 comprises 12 residues.

Ten or more counts support this clonotype. The chain employs TRBV20-1 and TRBJ2-3, with 7 bases that match TRBD1. CDR1 and CDR2 from the germline V gene are DFQATT and SNEGSKA (reference sequence). V trimming: 2 bases; J trimming: 6 bases; junction bases outside the gene matches: 11. The CDR3 contains 15 residues. DNA for the CDR3: TGCAGTGCTAGAAGGTTTGGGACAGTGGCGGATACGCAGTATTTT. Protein: CSARRFGTVADTQYF.

This clonotype was picked up a small number of times. The V gene is TRBV6-2 or TRBV6-3, the J gene TRBJ2-2; D may be TRBD2 (6 bases). V was shortened by 2 bases and J by 2 bases, with 21 bases between the two germline ends. The CDR3 has 19 amino acids. From germline, CDR1 is MNHEY and CDR2 SVGEGT. This chain's CDR3 is CASSYGQRPRGVNTGELFF. CDR3 bases: TGTGCCAGCAGTTACGGCCAAAGACCGCGGGGCGTAAACACCGGGGAGCTGTTTTTT.

This sequence joins TRBV24-1 and TRBJ1-2, with D possibly TRBD1 on 5 matching bases. The V and J ends lost 4 bases and 3 bases respectively, with 14 bases between them. Germline CDR1 is KGHDR and CDR2 is SFDVKD. This CDR3 region has 15 residues. The DNA of the CDR3 is TGTGCCACCAGTGACCGGGGCTCTGGGGACTATGGCTACACCTTC. Translating gives CATSDRGSGDYGYTF.

The chain couples TRBV7-6 to TRBJ2-7; D may correspond to TRBD1 or TRBD2 (5 bases each). This CDR3 region has 15 residues. The V end lost 5 bases, the J end lost 1 base, and 15 bases lay between the germline ends. Germline CDR1 is SGHVS and CDR2 is FNYEAQ. CDR3 coding DNA: TGTGCCAGCAGCATGGGACCGACAGTATCCTACGAGCAGTACTTC. Its translation: CASSMGPTVSYEQYF.

This clonotype has only a few counts. V usage is TRBV20-1 and J usage is TRBJ1-1; 7 nucleotides agree with TRBD1. The germline gives CDR1 DFQATT, CDR2 SNEGSKA (reference sequence). This CDR3 region has 15 residues. The V segment lost 3 bases and the J segment 1 base; nucleotides outside the gene matches: 8. The CDR3 is CSASLTGARNTEAFF. CDR3 nucleotides: TGCAGTGCTAGCCTCACAGGGGCCAGGAACACTGAAGCTTTCTTT.

This clonotype appeared many times. CDR3 sequence (DNA): TGTGCCAGCAGCTTTCAGGGGTCTATCACAGATACGCAGTATTTT. This encodes CASSFQGSITDTQYF. V and J are TRBV7-9 and TRBJ2-3; tentatively, D is TRBD1 (6 bases). The CDR3 contains 15 residues. The ends were cut back, 3 bases at V and 2 bases at J, with 12 bases in the middle. The germline V gene has CDR1 SEHNR and CDR2 FQNEAQ (reference sequence).

This clonotype was seen a few times. The chain recombines TRBV2 with TRBJ2-1; 8 positions agree with TRBD1. V dropped 4 bases and J dropped 0; count of bases not matched to a gene: 2. The CDR3 contains 15 residues. Germline CDR1 SNHLY, CDR2 FYNNEI. The CDR3 sequence is CASSATGGSYNEQFF. The CDR3 nucleotides are TGTGCCAGCAGTGCAACAGGGGGCTCCTACAATGAGCAGTTCTTC.